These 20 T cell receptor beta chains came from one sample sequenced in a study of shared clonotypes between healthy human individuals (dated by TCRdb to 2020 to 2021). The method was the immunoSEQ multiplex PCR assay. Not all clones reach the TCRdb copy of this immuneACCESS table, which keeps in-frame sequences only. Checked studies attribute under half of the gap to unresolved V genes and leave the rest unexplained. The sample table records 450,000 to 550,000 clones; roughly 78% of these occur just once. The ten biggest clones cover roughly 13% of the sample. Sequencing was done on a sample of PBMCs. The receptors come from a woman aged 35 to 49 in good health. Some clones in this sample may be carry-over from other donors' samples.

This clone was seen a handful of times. In DNA form, the CDR3 reads TGTGCCAGCACCATTTTGGGGACAACCACTGAAGCTTTCTTT. It codes for CASTILGTTTEAFF. J is TRBJ1-1 and V is TRBV2; D is perhaps TRBD1 (6 bases). V lost 7 bases to trimming and J lost 4 bases, with 16 bases between them. Looked up from germline, CDR1 is SNHLY and CDR2 is FYNNEI. The CDR3 consists of 14 residues.

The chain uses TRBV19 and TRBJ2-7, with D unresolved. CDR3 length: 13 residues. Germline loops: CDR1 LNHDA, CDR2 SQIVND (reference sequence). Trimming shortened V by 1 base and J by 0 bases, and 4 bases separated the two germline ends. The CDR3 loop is CASSIGSSYEQYF. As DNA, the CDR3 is TGTGCCAGTAGTATAGGTAGCTCCTACGAGCAGTACTTC.

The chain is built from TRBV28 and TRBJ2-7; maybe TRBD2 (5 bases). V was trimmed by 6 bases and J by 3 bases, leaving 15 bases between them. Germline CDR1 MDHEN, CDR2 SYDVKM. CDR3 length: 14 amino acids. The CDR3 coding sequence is TGTGCCAGCAGATGGACCGTTGAGGGCTACGAGCAGTACTTC. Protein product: CASRWTVEGYEQYF.

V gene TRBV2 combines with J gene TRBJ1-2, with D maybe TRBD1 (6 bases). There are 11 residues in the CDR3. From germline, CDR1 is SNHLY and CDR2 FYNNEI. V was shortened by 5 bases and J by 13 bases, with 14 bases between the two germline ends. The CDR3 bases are TGTGCCAGCAGTATACAGGGCCCTTGCACCTTC. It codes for CASSIQGPCTF. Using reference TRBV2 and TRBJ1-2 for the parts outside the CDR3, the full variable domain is EPEVTQTPSHQVTQMGQEVILRCVPISNHLYFYWYRQILGQKVEFLVSFYNNEISEKSEIFDDQFSVERPDGSNFTLKIRSTKLEDSAMYFCASSIQGPCTFGSGTRLTVV.

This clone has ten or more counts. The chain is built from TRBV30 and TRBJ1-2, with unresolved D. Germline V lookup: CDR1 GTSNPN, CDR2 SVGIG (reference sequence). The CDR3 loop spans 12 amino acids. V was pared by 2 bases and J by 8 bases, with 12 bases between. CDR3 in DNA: TGTGCCTGGAGTTCGTCCGTAGGAGGCTACACCTTC. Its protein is CAWSSSVGGYTF.

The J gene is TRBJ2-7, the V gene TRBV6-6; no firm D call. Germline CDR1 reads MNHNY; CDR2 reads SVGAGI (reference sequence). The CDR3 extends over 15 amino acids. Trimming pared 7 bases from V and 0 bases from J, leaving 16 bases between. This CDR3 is CASTGLAVGSYEQYF. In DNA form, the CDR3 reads TGTGCCAGCACCGGCCTGGCGGTCGGCTCCTACGAGCAGTACTTC.

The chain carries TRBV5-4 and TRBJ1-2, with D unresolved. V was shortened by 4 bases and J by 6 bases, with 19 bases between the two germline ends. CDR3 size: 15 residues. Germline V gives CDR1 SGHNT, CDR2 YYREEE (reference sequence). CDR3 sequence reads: CASSLTGLGLDGYTF. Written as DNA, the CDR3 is TGTGCCAGCAGCCTCACCGGTTTGGGGTTAGATGGCTACACCTTC.

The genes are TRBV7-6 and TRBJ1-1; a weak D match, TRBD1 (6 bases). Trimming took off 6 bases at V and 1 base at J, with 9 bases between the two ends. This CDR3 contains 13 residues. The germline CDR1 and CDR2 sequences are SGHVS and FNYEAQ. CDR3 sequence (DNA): TGTGCCAGCAGTCGGGACAAGAACACTGAAGCTTTCTTT. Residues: CASSRDKNTEAFF.

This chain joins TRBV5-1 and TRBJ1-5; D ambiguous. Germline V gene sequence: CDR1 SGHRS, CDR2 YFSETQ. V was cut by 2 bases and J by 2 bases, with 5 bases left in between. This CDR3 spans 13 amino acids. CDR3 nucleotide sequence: TGCGCCAGCAGCTTTGGGGGCAATCAGCCCCAGCATTTT. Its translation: CASSFGGNQPQHF.

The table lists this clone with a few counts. CDR3 protein: CASKPRERGTEAFF. DNA of the CDR3: TGTGCCAGCAAACCCCGGGAGAGAGGGACTGAAGCTTTCTTT. V is TRBV6-1 and J is TRBJ1-1; no firm D call. CDR3 length: 14 residues. Germline V CDR1 and CDR2: MNHNS, SASEGT. The ends were cut back, 7 bases at V and 5 bases at J, with 17 bases in the middle.

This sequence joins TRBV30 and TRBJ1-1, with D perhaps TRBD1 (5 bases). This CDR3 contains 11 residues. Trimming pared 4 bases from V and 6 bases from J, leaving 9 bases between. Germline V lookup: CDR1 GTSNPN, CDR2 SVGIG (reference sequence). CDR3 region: CAWNWGAEAFF. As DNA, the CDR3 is TGTGCCTGGAATTGGGGGGCTGAAGCTTTCTTT. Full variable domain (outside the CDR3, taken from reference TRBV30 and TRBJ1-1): SQTIHQWPATLVQPVGSPLSLECTVEGTSNPNLYWYRQAAGRGLQLLFYSVGIGQISSEVPQNLSASRPQDRQFILSSKKLLLSDSGFYLCAWNWGAEAFFGQGTRLTVV.

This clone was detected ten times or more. The CDR3 is CAISEGQESQPQHF. The CDR3 DNA sequence: TGTGCCATCAGTGAAGGGCAGGAGAGTCAGCCCCAGCATTTT. The V call is TRBV10-3, the J call TRBJ1-5, with D unresolved. V lost 3 bases to trimming and J lost 6 bases, with 12 bases between them. This CDR3 comprises 14 residues. CDR1 and CDR2 (germline): ENHRY, SYGVKD.

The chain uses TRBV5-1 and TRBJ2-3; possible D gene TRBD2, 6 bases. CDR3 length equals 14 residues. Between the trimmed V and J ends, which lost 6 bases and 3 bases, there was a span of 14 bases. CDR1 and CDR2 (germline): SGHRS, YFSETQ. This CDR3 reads CASTRGDSTDTQYF. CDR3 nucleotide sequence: TGCGCCAGCACCCGAGGGGACTCGACAGATACGCAGTATTTT. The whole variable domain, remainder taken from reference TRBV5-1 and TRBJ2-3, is KAGVTQTPRYLIKTRGQQVTLSCSPISGHRSVSWYQQTPGQGLQFLFEYFSETQRNKGNFPGRFSGRQFSNSRSEMNVSTLELGDSALYLCASTRGDSTDTQYFGPGTRLTVL.

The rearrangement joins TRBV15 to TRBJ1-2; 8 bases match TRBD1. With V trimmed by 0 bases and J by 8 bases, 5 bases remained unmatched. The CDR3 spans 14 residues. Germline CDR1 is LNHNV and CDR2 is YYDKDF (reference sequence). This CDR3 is CATSRETQGEGYTF. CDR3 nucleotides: TGTGCCACCAGCAGAGAGACACAGGGGGAAGGCTACACCTTC.

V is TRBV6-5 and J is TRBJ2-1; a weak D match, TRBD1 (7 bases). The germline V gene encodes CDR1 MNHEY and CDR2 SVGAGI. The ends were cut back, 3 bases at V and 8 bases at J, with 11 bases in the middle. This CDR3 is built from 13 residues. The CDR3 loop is CASSYLRGDEQFF. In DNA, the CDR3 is TGTGCCAGCAGTTATCTCAGGGGGGATGAGCAGTTCTTC.

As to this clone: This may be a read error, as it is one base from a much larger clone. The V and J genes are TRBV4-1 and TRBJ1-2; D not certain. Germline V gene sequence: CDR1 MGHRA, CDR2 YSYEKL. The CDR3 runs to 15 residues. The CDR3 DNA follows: TGCGCCAACAGCCAAGGTCGGGTGGTTGGGTATGGCTACACCTTC. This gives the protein CANSQGRVVGYGYTF.

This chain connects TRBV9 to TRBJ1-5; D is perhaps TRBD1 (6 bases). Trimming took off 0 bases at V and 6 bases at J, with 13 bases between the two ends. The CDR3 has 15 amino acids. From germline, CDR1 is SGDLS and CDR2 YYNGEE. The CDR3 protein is CASSVAPGVGQPQHF. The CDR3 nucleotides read TGTGCCAGCAGCGTAGCCCCAGGGGTTGGTCAGCCCCAGCATTTT.

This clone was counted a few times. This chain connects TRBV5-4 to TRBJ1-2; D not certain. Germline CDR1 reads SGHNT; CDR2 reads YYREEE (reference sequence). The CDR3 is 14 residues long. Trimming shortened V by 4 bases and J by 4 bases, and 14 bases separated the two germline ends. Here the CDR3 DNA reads TGTGCCAGCAGCCCGAGCGTCGGTAGCTATGGCTACACCTTC. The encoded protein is CASSPSVGSYGYTF. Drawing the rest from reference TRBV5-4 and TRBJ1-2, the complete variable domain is ETGVTQSPTHLIKTRGQQVTLRCSSQSGHNTVSWYQQALGQGPQFIFQYYREEENGRGNFPPRFSGLQFPNYSSELNVNALELDDSALYLCASSPSVGSYGYTFGSGTRLTVV.

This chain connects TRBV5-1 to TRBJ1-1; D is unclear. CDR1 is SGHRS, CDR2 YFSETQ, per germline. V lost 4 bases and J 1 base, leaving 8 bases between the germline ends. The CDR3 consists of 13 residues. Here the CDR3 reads CASSGSSNTEAFF. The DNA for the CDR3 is TGCGCCAGCAGCGGGAGCTCGAACACTGAAGCTTTCTTT.

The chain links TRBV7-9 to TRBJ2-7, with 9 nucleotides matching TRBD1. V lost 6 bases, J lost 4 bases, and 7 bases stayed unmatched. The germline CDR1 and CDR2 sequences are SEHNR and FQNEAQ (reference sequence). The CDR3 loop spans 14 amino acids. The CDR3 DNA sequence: TGTGCCAGCAGGGATACAGGGGGCAGGTACGAGCAGTACTTC. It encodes CASRDTGGRYEQYF.